A single T cell receptor (beta chain) is shown here with its context. What it binds is unknown. This specimen belongs to a study of T-cell memory formation after mild COVID-19. General study results and limits: Mostly located in CM and EM were contracting CD4+ clones, with contracting CD8+ clones located in EMRA. The appearance of some responding clones in pre-infection memory suggested that cross-reactive memory joined.

In TCRdb, the 5' RACE reads were re-called with MiXCR into one record per CDR3 protein. The sample has 170,000 or so distinct CDR3 sequences; roughly 28% are singletons. The V end lost 5 bases, the J end lost 2 bases, and 10 bases lay between the germline ends. Germline V lookup: CDR1 MNHEY, CDR2 SVGEGT. The CDR3 is made up of 13 amino acids. The sequence came from an adult woman who had mild COVID-19 (a few samples of this study predate the infection). Cell type and time point are not known. V usage is TRBV6-2 or TRBV6-3 and J usage is TRBJ2-7; a weak D match, TRBD2 (5 bases). The sample consisted of PBMCs or a T cell subset sorted from them (not recorded which). The CDR3 sequence: CASSAADAYEQYF. CDR3 bases: TGTGCCAGCAGTGCAGCGGATGCCTACGAGCAGTACTTC.